The rows below give T cell receptor beta chains drawn from one sample of a study of control samples from healthy donors and cancer patients. TCRdb keeps only in-frame clones here, not all; method: immunoSEQ multiplex PCR. Found here are roughly 80,000 clones, approximately 90% of them singletons; the top ten hold around 6%. Sequences were obtained from blood. These receptors were collected from a woman between 45 and 60 years old in good health. Both conserved end residues are part of each CDR3. D genes are given only for firm matches. The size of a clone is reported for some rows only, either as once, few or many, or as a class for expanded clones.

j_call d_call v_call clone_size cdr3_nt cdr3_aa
TRBJ2-1 . TRBV3-1/TRBV3-2 . TGTGCCAGCAGCCAATACCTCGAGAATGAGCAGTTCTTC CASSQYLENEQFF
TRBJ2-2 . TRBV12-3/TRBV12-4 . TGTGCCAGCAGTACTAGCTCCGGGGAGCTGTTTTTT CASSTSSGELFF
TRBJ2-5 . TRBV5-1 once TGCGCCAGCAGCTTGGCTGCTAGCCAAGAGACCCAGTACTTC CASSLAASQETQYF
TRBJ2-7 . TRBV7-9 . TGTGCCAGCAGCAAGGGGACGGATACCTACGAGCAGTACTTC CASSKGTDTYEQYF
TRBJ1-4 . TRBV11-2 . TGTGCCAGCAGCTTCCATAGGTACGGGAGTGCCCCGGCTAATGAAAAACTGTTTTTT CASSFHRYGSAPANEKLFF
TRBJ2-3 . TRBV18 . TGTGCCAGCTCTTCCACCGACGAGTATACGCAGTATTTT CASSSTDEYTQYF
TRBJ2-3 . TRBV4-2 . TGTGCCAGCAGCCAAGATTCAGGCCGGACAGATACGCAGTATTTT CASSQDSGRTDTQYF
TRBJ1-1 . TRBV15 once TGTGCCACCAGCAGGTATGATGGGGAAGCTTTCTTT CATSRYDGEAFF
TRBJ1-5 . TRBV18 few TGTGCCAGCTCACCAGGGGCATCGGACAGAAATCAGCCCCAGCATTTT CASSPGASDRNQPQHF
TRBJ1-2 . TRBV4-1 . TGCGCCAGCAGCCAAGAACGAGTCGTGGCCGGATCGGGCTACACCTTC CASSQERVVAGSGYTF
TRBJ2-1 TRBD2 TRBV6-5 . TGTGCCAGCAAAGTTCGGGGGGGGCCCTACAATGAGCAGTTCTTC CASKVRGGPYNEQFF
TRBJ1-1 . TRBV6-1 . TGTGCCAGCAGTGAAGCTGCGCGGGACCCTGAAGCTTTCTTT CASSEAARDPEAFF
TRBJ2-3 . TRBV5-1 . TGCGCCAGCAGCTTGGATGGGGTGTGGAGCACAGATACGCAGTATTTT CASSLDGVWSTDTQYF
TRBJ1-4 TRBD1 TRBV5-4 . TGTGCCAGCAGCACAGGGGGCGTAGGTGAAAAACTGTTTTTT CASSTGGVGEKLFF
TRBJ1-2 . TRBV5-1 . TGCGCCAGCAGCTTCGGACACCATGGCTACACCTTC CASSFGHHGYTF
TRBJ1-3 TRBD1 TRBV3-1/TRBV3-2 . TGTGCCAGCAGCCAAGATTTCCCGACAGGGGGTTTCTCTGGAAACACCATATATTTT CASSQDFPTGGFSGNTIYF
TRBJ1-5 . TRBV2 . TGTGCCAGCCAGGGGACGGCCTCAAATCAGCCCCAGCATTTT CASQGTASNQPQHF
TRBJ1-1 . TRBV18 once TGTGCCAGCTCCGTGGAATTGAACACTGAAGCTTTCTTT CASSVELNTEAFF
TRBJ1-4 . TRBV5-1 . TGCGCCAGCAGCTTGGGTATGAATAATGAAAAACTGTTTTTT CASSLGMNNEKLFF
TRBJ1-1 . TRBV19 . TGTGCCAGTAGCCTACAGGTCACAGGCACTGAAGCTTTCTTT CASSLQVTGTEAFF
TRBJ1-5 . TRBV5-6 once TGTGCCAGCAGCTGGGGATCCAATCAGCCCCAGCATTTT CASSWGSNQPQHF
TRBJ2-1 . TRBV15 . TGTGCCACCAGCAACCGAGGTTATGAGCAGTTCTTC CATSNRGYEQFF
TRBJ2-6 . TRBV27 . TGTGCCAGCAGTTTAGCCAGGTCTGGGGCCAACGTCCTGACTTTC CASSLARSGANVLTF
TRBJ1-6 . TRBV10-3 . TGTGCCATCAGGGGACCTATACATAATTCACCCCTCCACTTT CAIRGPIHNSPLHF
TRBJ1-1 . TRBV7-9 . TGTGCCAGCAGCTTAGAGGGGACCGTTACTGAAGCTTTCTTT CASSLEGTVTEAFF
TRBJ2-1 . TRBV4-2 . TGTGCCAGCAGCCAACCTACAGGGAACAATGAGCAGTTCTTC CASSQPTGNNEQFF
TRBJ2-7 . TRBV3-1/TRBV3-2 . TGTGCCAGCAGCCAAGGTTGGGCAGGGCTCTACGAGCAGTACTTC CASSQGWAGLYEQYF
TRBJ1-2 . TRBV10-3 . TGTGCCACCCAGGGAAACTATGGCTACACCTTC CATQGNYGYTF
TRBJ2-7 TRBD1 TRBV7-8 . TGTGCCAGCAGCTACCGGGACAGGAGTGACGAGCAGTACTTC CASSYRDRSDEQYF